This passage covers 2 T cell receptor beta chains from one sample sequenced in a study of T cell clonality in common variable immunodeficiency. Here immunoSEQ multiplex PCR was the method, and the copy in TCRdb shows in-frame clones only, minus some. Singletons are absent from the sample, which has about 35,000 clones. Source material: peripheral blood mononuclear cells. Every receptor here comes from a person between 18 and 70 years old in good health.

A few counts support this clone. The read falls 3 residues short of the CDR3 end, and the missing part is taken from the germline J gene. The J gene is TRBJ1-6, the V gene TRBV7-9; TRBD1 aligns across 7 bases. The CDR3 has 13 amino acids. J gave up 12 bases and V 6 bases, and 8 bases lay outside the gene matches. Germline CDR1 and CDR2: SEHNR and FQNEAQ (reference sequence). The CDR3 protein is CASSSTGRIPLHF. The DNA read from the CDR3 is TGTGCCAGCAGTTCGACAGGGAGGATACCC.

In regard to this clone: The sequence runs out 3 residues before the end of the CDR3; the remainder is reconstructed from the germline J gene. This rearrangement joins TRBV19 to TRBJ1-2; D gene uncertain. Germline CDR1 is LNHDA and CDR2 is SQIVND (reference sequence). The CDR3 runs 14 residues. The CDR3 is CASSTSTAYNDYTF. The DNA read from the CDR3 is TGTGCCAGTTCGACTAGCACCGCCTACAATGAC.